The clone carrying this T cell receptor beta chain was counted between two and nine times. What it binds is not known. MiXCR, applied by TCRdb to the RACE reads, yields one record per CDR3 protein. The sample has under 200,000 distinct CDR3 sequences, about 27% seen once. This sample's time point: patch test 3, about 24 weeks after DPC sensitization. Regarding treatment: therapeutic diphenylcyclopropenone sensitization with weekly scalp DPC. These data are taken from a study of human T cells and chemical hapten exposure. Study-wide results and limits: TCRs at high frequency, those above 1 in 1000, did not change with DPC sensitization.

CDR1 is SQVTM, CDR2 ANQGSEA, per germline. The CDR3 runs to 13 residues. Trimming removed 5 bases from V and 4 bases from J, with 13 bases in between. The sequencing here drew on whole blood, taken in connection with sensitization to the hapten diphenylcyclopropenone (DPC). This chain joins TRBV29-1 and TRBJ2-3; no clear D. The clonotype originates from a young woman with alopecia areata. Some clones in this sample may be carry-over from other donors' samples. The CDR3 reads CSVFVSRADTQYF. CDR3 nucleotides: TGCAGCGTTTTCGTCAGTAGGGCAGATACGCAGTATTTT.